The rows below give T cell receptor beta chains drawn from one sample of a study of cytomegalovirus exposure and HLA in healthy donors. The assay was immunoSEQ multiplex PCR, and TCRdb's table has in-frame clones only and misses some. The repertoire includes over 100,000 clones, approximately 9% of them detected once, and around 7% sits in the top ten. Sample: PBMCs. Every receptor here comes from a woman aged 40 to 55 in good health and CMV-seropositive. The CDR3 runs from the conserved cysteine through the conserved F or W. Fields, in order: V gene, D gene, J gene, clone size, CDR3 DNA, CDR3 protein. D genes are given only for firm matches. Rows may omit the clone size; those that give it use once, few, many or a size class.

V gene: TRBV15
D gene: -
J gene: TRBJ1-5
clone size: few
CDR3 DNA: TGTGCCACCAGCCCCGAGAACAGGGGCAATCAGCCCCAGCATTTT
CDR3 protein: CATSPENRGNQPQHF

V gene: TRBV6-5
D gene: -
J gene: TRBJ2-1
clone size: few
CDR3 DNA: TGTGCCAGCAGTTTGGACTTTATGAGGGTTAATGAGCAGTTCTTC
CDR3 protein: CASSLDFMRVNEQFF

V gene: TRBV5-1
D gene: TRBD2
J gene: TRBJ2-7
clone size: -
CDR3 DNA: TGCGCCAGCAGCTTGGATCGAGCGGGGGGCTCCTACGAGCAGTACTTC
CDR3 protein: CASSLDRAGGSYEQYF

V gene: TRBV10-1
D gene: -
J gene: TRBJ2-7
clone size: few
CDR3 DNA: TGCGCCAGCAGTTCGGGACTCAGCTACGAGCAGTACTTC
CDR3 protein: CASSSGLSYEQYF

V gene: TRBV10-2
D gene: -
J gene: TRBJ2-3
clone size: few
CDR3 DNA: TGCGCCAGCAGTGGCCGGGATACGCAGTATTTT
CDR3 protein: CASSGRDTQYF

V gene: TRBV11-3
D gene: TRBD2
J gene: TRBJ2-7
clone size: -
CDR3 DNA: TGTGCCAGCAGCTTAGCCCCTCCAGGGAGCGGGGGTTCCTACGAGCAGTACTTC
CDR3 protein: CASSLAPPGSGGSYEQYF

V gene: TRBV19
D gene: TRBD1
J gene: TRBJ2-7
clone size: -
CDR3 DNA: TGTGCCAGTAGTATAGATCTATCGGGACAGCCCTACGAGCAGTACTTC
CDR3 protein: CASSIDLSGQPYEQYF

V gene: TRBV5-4
D gene: TRBD1
J gene: TRBJ1-4
clone size: few
CDR3 DNA: TGTGCCAGCAGCGCCCGGGACAGGGGGCAAGAAAAACTGTTTTTT
CDR3 protein: CASSARDRGQEKLFF

V gene: TRBV27
D gene: TRBD1
J gene: TRBJ1-1
clone size: few
CDR3 DNA: TGTGCCAGCAGCTTAATCCCGGGACAGTTGTTCACTGAAGCTTTCTTT
CDR3 protein: CASSLIPGQLFTEAFF

V gene: TRBV6-6
D gene: TRBD1
J gene: TRBJ2-2
clone size: -
CDR3 DNA: TGTGCCAGCAGACAGACAGGGGTGTACACCGGGGAGCTGTTTTTT
CDR3 protein: CASRQTGVYTGELFF

V gene: TRBV11-2
D gene: TRBD2
J gene: TRBJ2-3
clone size: few
CDR3 DNA: TGTGCCAGCAGCTATAGCGGGGGGGCAGGGACGCAGTATTTT
CDR3 protein: CASSYSGGAGTQYF

V gene: TRBV5-5
D gene: -
J gene: TRBJ1-5
clone size: -
CDR3 DNA: TGTGCCAGCAGCTTGGTCAGTGGAGGACAGTTCAATCAGCCCCAGCATTTT
CDR3 protein: CASSLVSGGQFNQPQHF

V gene: TRBV6-5
D gene: -
J gene: TRBJ2-5
clone size: -
CDR3 DNA: TGTGCCAGCAGTTACGGGAACACTCAGGGAGAGACCCAGTACTTC
CDR3 protein: CASSYGNTQGETQYF

V gene: TRBV14
D gene: TRBD2
J gene: TRBJ2-3
clone size: -
CDR3 DNA: TGTGCCAGCAGCTTTCGACTAGCGGGGGCGATACCGACAGATACGCAGTATTTT
CDR3 protein: CASSFRLAGAIPTDTQYF

V gene: TRBV6-1
D gene: TRBD1
J gene: TRBJ2-5
clone size: -
CDR3 DNA: TGTGCCAGCAGTTCAGGGGGAGCTGAGACCCAGTACTTC
CDR3 protein: CASSSGGAETQYF

V gene: TRBV6-1
D gene: TRBD1
J gene: TRBJ1-6
clone size: -
CDR3 DNA: TGTGCCAGCAGTGATGGACAGGGAGTAAGTTCACCCCTCCACTTT
CDR3 protein: CASSDGQGVSSPLHF

V gene: TRBV18
D gene: TRBD1
J gene: TRBJ2-6
clone size: few
CDR3 DNA: TGTGCCAGCTCACTCGGACAGGGAACCTCTGGGGCCAACGTCCTGACTTTC
CDR3 protein: CASSLGQGTSGANVLTF

V gene: TRBV15
D gene: -
J gene: TRBJ1-1
clone size: -
CDR3 DNA: TGTGCCACCAGCAGAGGGGGGCACCGATCTGAAGCTTTCTTT
CDR3 protein: CATSRGGHRSEAFF

V gene: TRBV7-9
D gene: -
J gene: TRBJ2-1
clone size: few
CDR3 DNA: TGTGCCAGCAGCTCGATCCCTCGGGTAAAAGATTCGGATGAGCAGTTCTTC
CDR3 protein: CASSSIPRVKDSDEQFF

V gene: TRBV4-1
D gene: -
J gene: TRBJ1-3
clone size: -
CDR3 DNA: TGCGCCAGCAGCCAAGAAACAGGGCCCAGCTCTGGAAACACCATATATTTT
CDR3 protein: CASSQETGPSSGNTIYF

V gene: TRBV27
D gene: TRBD2
J gene: TRBJ2-7
clone size: few
CDR3 DNA: TGTGCCAGCAGTCCTATCAGACTAGCGGGGGCCTTTAACTACGAGCAGTACTTC
CDR3 protein: CASSPIRLAGAFNYEQYF

V gene: TRBV12-5
D gene: TRBD1
J gene: TRBJ2-5
clone size: -
CDR3 DNA: TGTGCTAGTGGCCGACAGGGTGGTTTTGAGACCCAGTACTTC
CDR3 protein: CASGRQGGFETQYF

V gene: TRBV7-9
D gene: -
J gene: TRBJ1-6
clone size: -
CDR3 DNA: TGTGCCAGCAGATTAGTGGACAGCGTCTCACCCCTCCACTTT
CDR3 protein: CASRLVDSVSPLHF

V gene: TRBV7-2
D gene: TRBD2
J gene: TRBJ2-1
clone size: -
CDR3 DNA: TGTGCCAGCAGCCCTCGACTAGCGGGGACGTACAATGAGCAGTTCTTC
CDR3 protein: CASSPRLAGTYNEQFF

V gene: TRBV29-1
D gene: TRBD2
J gene: TRBJ2-5
clone size: few
CDR3 DNA: TGCAGCGTTGTGGAGCGGGGGACGTTAGAGACCCAGTACTTC
CDR3 protein: CSVVERGTLETQYF

V gene: TRBV6-5
D gene: TRBD1
J gene: TRBJ1-1
clone size: -
CDR3 DNA: TGTGCCAGCAGCAGGACAGGCCGGAACACTGAAGCTTTCTTT
CDR3 protein: CASSRTGRNTEAFF

V gene: TRBV4-2
D gene: -
J gene: TRBJ1-6
clone size: -
CDR3 DNA: TGTGCCAGCAGCCAAGATCCGGGCCTCAGCGGCAATTCACCCCTCCACTTT
CDR3 protein: CASSQDPGLSGNSPLHF

V gene: TRBV2
D gene: -
J gene: TRBJ1-1
clone size: few
CDR3 DNA: TGTGCCAGCAGTAAAGTAGGGGGGAACACTGAAGCTTTCTTT
CDR3 protein: CASSKVGGNTEAFF

V gene: TRBV10-3
D gene: TRBD2
J gene: TRBJ2-3
clone size: few
CDR3 DNA: TGTGCCATCAGTGAACTAGCGGGGGCCGGGGAAGATACGCAGTATTTT
CDR3 protein: CAISELAGAGEDTQYF

V gene: TRBV19
D gene: -
J gene: TRBJ2-5
clone size: -
CDR3 DNA: TGTGCCAGTAGACCGACAGGCCAAGAGACCCAGTACTTC
CDR3 protein: CASRPTGQETQYF

V gene: TRBV14
D gene: -
J gene: TRBJ2-4
clone size: few
CDR3 DNA: TGTGCCAGCAGCCAAGATTCTGTCAGGGGAAGACCTCAGTACTTC
CDR3 protein: CASSQDSVRGRPQYF

V gene: TRBV5-1
D gene: TRBD2
J gene: TRBJ2-2
clone size: few
CDR3 DNA: TGCGCCAGCAGCTTCTTCCTTAGCGGGGGGTCCGGGGAGCTGTTTTTT
CDR3 protein: CASSFFLSGGSGELFF

V gene: TRBV6-1
D gene: -
J gene: TRBJ2-1
clone size: -
CDR3 DNA: TGTGCCAGCAAATTGGGACTCCAAGGGCAGTTCTTC
CDR3 protein: CASKLGLQGQFF

V gene: TRBV5-1
D gene: TRBD1
J gene: TRBJ2-7
clone size: -
CDR3 DNA: TGCGCCAGCAGCTCGACAGGGAGTTACGAGCAGTACTTC
CDR3 protein: CASSSTGSYEQYF

V gene: TRBV9
D gene: -
J gene: TRBJ2-7
clone size: few
CDR3 DNA: TGTGCCAGCAGCGTAGGGTTCGGGAGCGGCGCCTACGAGCAGTACTTC
CDR3 protein: CASSVGFGSGAYEQYF

V gene: TRBV19
D gene: TRBD2
J gene: TRBJ2-3
clone size: few
CDR3 DNA: TGTGCCAGTAGTCTAGGACTAGCGGCAGATACGCAGTATTTT
CDR3 protein: CASSLGLAADTQYF

V gene: TRBV2
D gene: TRBD2
J gene: TRBJ2-3
clone size: many
CDR3 DNA: TGTGCCAGCTACTGGACTAGCGGGGGGGCCGGCACAGATACGCAGTATTTT
CDR3 protein: CASYWTSGGAGTDTQYF

V gene: TRBV9
D gene: -
J gene: TRBJ1-3
clone size: -
CDR3 DNA: TGTGCCAGCAGCGGAGCGACAGGAGCGCTCTGGAGCGGCACCATATATTTT
CDR3 protein: CASSGATGALWSGTIYF

V gene: TRBV25-1
D gene: TRBD2
J gene: TRBJ2-5
clone size: -
CDR3 DNA: TGTGCCAGCAGTGGGGCTAGCGGTCAAGAGACCCAGTACTTC
CDR3 protein: CASSGASGQETQYF

V gene: TRBV10-2
D gene: -
J gene: TRBJ2-7
clone size: few
CDR3 DNA: TGCGCCAGCAGCGACATACAGGGTGCCGAGCAGTACTTC
CDR3 protein: CASSDIQGAEQYF

V gene: TRBV19
D gene: -
J gene: TRBJ2-1
clone size: -
CDR3 DNA: TGTGCCAGTAGTATCGCGGGTTCCTACAATGAGCAGTTCTTC
CDR3 protein: CASSIAGSYNEQFF

V gene: TRBV7-9
D gene: -
J gene: TRBJ1-1
clone size: -
CDR3 DNA: TGTGCCAGCAGCCCCCAATTGAACACTGAAGCTTTCTTT
CDR3 protein: CASSPQLNTEAFF

V gene: TRBV10-3
D gene: TRBD1
J gene: TRBJ2-6
clone size: -
CDR3 DNA: TGTGCCATTCGACAGGGGCTTCCCGGGGCCAACGTCCTGACTTTC
CDR3 protein: CAIRQGLPGANVLTF

V gene: TRBV7-6
D gene: -
J gene: TRBJ2-2
clone size: -
CDR3 DNA: TGTGCCAGCAGCGTCGTCTCCGGCGCAGGCGGGGAGCTGTTTTTT
CDR3 protein: CASSVVSGAGGELFF

V gene: TRBV19
D gene: TRBD1
J gene: TRBJ1-1
clone size: few
CDR3 DNA: TGTGCCAGTAGTATATTGGGGACAGAAACCTTGGCGAACACTGAAGCTTTCTTT
CDR3 protein: CASSILGTETLANTEAFF

V gene: TRBV18
D gene: -
J gene: TRBJ2-4
clone size: -
CDR3 DNA: TGTGCCAGCTCACCGGGACTGGGAGGAGACATTCAGTACTTC
CDR3 protein: CASSPGLGGDIQYF

V gene: TRBV10-3
D gene: -
J gene: TRBJ1-5
clone size: -
CDR3 DNA: TGTGCCATCAGTGAGTCGATGGGTCAGGCTAACAATCAGCCCCAGCATTTT
CDR3 protein: CAISESMGQANNQPQHF

V gene: TRBV6-1
D gene: -
J gene: TRBJ1-5
clone size: few
CDR3 DNA: TGTGCCAGCAGTGAAGCACTAAACAATCAGCCCCAGCATTTT
CDR3 protein: CASSEALNNQPQHF

V gene: TRBV6-1
D gene: -
J gene: TRBJ1-1
clone size: few
CDR3 DNA: TGTGCCAGCAGTGAGGTACAGGGTAACACTGAAGCTTTCTTT
CDR3 protein: CASSEVQGNTEAFF

V gene: TRBV19
D gene: TRBD1
J gene: TRBJ1-4
clone size: few
CDR3 DNA: TGTGCCAGTAGTAGCTCGGACAGGTATAATGAAAAACTGTTTTTT
CDR3 protein: CASSSSDRYNEKLFF

V gene: TRBV6-6
D gene: TRBD1
J gene: TRBJ1-5
clone size: few
CDR3 DNA: TGTGCCAGCAGTCGGACAGGGGATGGCAATCAGCCCCAGCATTTT
CDR3 protein: CASSRTGDGNQPQHF

V gene: TRBV18
D gene: TRBD1
J gene: TRBJ2-2
clone size: few
CDR3 DNA: TGTGCCAGCTCACGACAGGGAACCGGGGAGCTGTTTTTT
CDR3 protein: CASSRQGTGELFF